The sequence of this T cell receptor (beta chain) was determined in a study of post-analysis software for immune sequencing data. Study-level findings and limits: With TRBV5-6, TRBV5-1 and TRBV20-1 included, about five TRBV segments were more frequent in patients than in controls.

V was trimmed by 4 bases and J by 2 bases, leaving 10 bases between them. This CDR3 has 14 residues. Germline CDR1 reads MNHEY; CDR2 reads SVGAGI. cDNA libraries of TCR beta carried unique molecular identifiers. Once roughly 0.85 to 11 million T cells were used, roughly 500,000 cDNA molecules resulted. TCRdb processed the PCR reads anew with MiXCR; each CDR3 protein has one entry. The sample shows about 200,000 distinct CDR3 sequences, 25% to 30% of them seen only once. This clonotype was counted ten times or more. Its cognate antigen is unknown. This sequence was found in a girl aged 2-17 years with multiple sclerosis. The genes are TRBV6-5 and TRBJ2-3; TRBD2 is a possible D gene (6 bases). The sample was blood. CDR3 residues: CASSSRDYTDTQYF. DNA of the CDR3: TGTGCCAGCAGTTCGCGGGATTACACAGATACGCAGTATTTT.